Shown below are 7 T cell receptor beta chains from a single sample sequenced in a study of blood T cells in healthy people across ages. The authors ran a second PCR of roughly 6 to 12 cycles using a sample-barcoded 5' primer and a J-beta primer mix. TCRdb analysed the 5' RACE reads with MiXCR anew, one entry per CDR3 protein. The repertoire holds about a million distinct CDR3 sequences, around 46% seen once, with 13% in the top ten. Sequencing input: blood. These receptors all come from a young man in good health.

Note on this clonotype: The junction departs from germline at one end; a sequencing error may be responsible. The chain recombines TRBV25-1 with TRBJ2-5; D uncertain. Germline CDR1 is MGHDK and CDR2 is SYGVNS. The CDR3 spans 12 residues. In DNA, the CDR3 is TGTGCTAGCAGCGCCGTTCGAGAGACCCAGTACTTC. Translating it yields CASSAVRETQYF.

V is TRBV29-1 and J is TRBJ2-7, with a possible D match to TRBD2 (5 bases). TRBJ2-5 explains the end of the DNA better; the J call may be wrong. The CDR3 has 14 amino acids. Germline V gene lookup returns CDR1 SQVTM and CDR2 ANQGSEA. The CDR3 loop is CSVNFAGRRETQYF. The CDR3, as DNA: TGCAGCGTTAATTTCGCTGGCCGGAGGGAGACCCAGTACTTC.

The table lists this clonotype with a few counts. The J gene is TRBJ2-1, the V gene TRBV4-2; D ambiguous. This CDR3 comprises 14 residues. The germline V gene encodes CDR1 LGHNA and CDR2 YNFKEQ. V was clipped by 0 bases and J by 1 base, with 4 bases between them. The CDR3 bases are TGTGCCAGCAGCCAAGAGGGTTCCTACAATGAGCAGTTCTTC. Amino acids: CASSQEGSYNEQFF.

The chain has TRBV12-3 or TRBV12-4 and TRBJ2-1; 9 nucleotides align to TRBD1. The CDR3 totals 15 residues. J lost 5 bases, V lost 5 bases, and 7 bases had no gene match. As DNA, the CDR3 is TGTGCCAGCAGTCCCCGGGACAGGGCTAACAATGAGCAGTTCTTC. Translated, it gives CASSPRDRANNEQFF.

This chain links TRBV3-1 with TRBJ2-3; TRBD2 aligns across 10 bases. The trim removed 0 bases at V and 2 bases at J, leaving 5 bases unmatched. The CDR3 is made up of 17 amino acids. Germline CDR1 is LGHDT and CDR2 is YNNKEL (reference sequence). The DNA of the CDR3 is TGTGCCAGCAGCCAAGAATTAGCGGGGGGACCCACAGATACGCAGTATTTT. Amino acid sequence: CASSQELAGGPTDTQYF.

The chain uses TRBV27 and TRBJ1-6; no firm D call. Trimming took off 8 bases at V and 3 bases at J, with 11 bases between the two ends. The CDR3 sequence is 14 residues long. CDR1 is MNHEY and CDR2 is SMNVEV in the germline V gene (reference sequence). CDR3 sequence: CASGGGFYNSPLHF. In DNA form, the CDR3 reads TGTGCCAGCGGAGGAGGTTTCTATAATTCACCCCTCCACTTT.

The CDR3 loop reads CASSLVRVSQETQYF. CDR3 bases: TGTGCCAGCAGCTTAGTGAGGGTATCCCAAGAGACCCAGTACTTC. V usage is TRBV7-8 and J usage is TRBJ2-5; possible D gene TRBD2, 5 bases. With 1 base removed from V and 1 base from J, the gap between germline ends came to 10 bases. CDR3 length equals 15 residues. Per the germline V gene, CDR1 is SGHVS and CDR2 is FQNEAQ.